Shown below are 32 T cell receptor beta chains from a single sample sequenced in a study of shared clonotypes between healthy human individuals. Measured with immunoSEQ multiplex PCR; TCRdb has only the in-frame clones, and not every one. The repertoire holds roughly 1,500,000 clones, with just under 99% as singletons. Sequencing was done on a sample of naive CD4+ T cells sorted from blood. Subset reported: CD45RA+ positively selected. Source of these receptors: a man younger than 45 in good health.

On this clone itself: This CDR3 is also generated by other DNA sequences in the sample. The chain links TRBV18 to TRBJ2-7; D is unclear. The CDR3 extends over 11 amino acids. CDR1 and CDR2 (germline): KGHSH, LQKENI. Trimming removed 4 bases from V and 3 bases from J, with 4 bases in between. CDR3 nucleotide sequence: TGTGCCAGCTCACAAAACTACGAGCAGTACTTC. Protein product: CASSQNYEQYF.

The chain is built from TRBV19 and TRBJ2-3; D call uncertain. Germline CDR1 and CDR2: LNHDA and SQIVND (reference sequence). This CDR3 comprises 13 residues. V dropped 11 bases and J dropped 0 bases, with 12 bases sitting between them. This chain's CDR3 is CAVTGSSTDTQYF. DNA for the CDR3: TGTGCCGTAACTGGTTCGAGCACAGATACGCAGTATTTT.

The V call is TRBV6-1, the J call TRBJ2-1; TRBD1 might be the D (6 bases). The germline CDR1 and CDR2 sequences are MNHNS and SASEGT. The CDR3 is 17 residues long. V lost 0 bases and J 3 bases, leaving 15 bases between the germline ends. The CDR3 reads CASSEAWGPGFYNEQFF. CDR3 nucleotide sequence: TGTGCCAGCAGTGAAGCTTGGGGGCCGGGGTTCTACAATGAGCAGTTCTTC.

The V gene is TRBV6-5, the J gene TRBJ2-6; D unresolved. CDR1 is MNHEY, CDR2 SVGAGI, per germline. This CDR3 contains 13 residues. Trimming removed 7 bases at V and 1 base at J, with 5 bases between. The CDR3 sequence: CASTRSGANVLTF. The DNA for the CDR3 is TGTGCCAGCACCCGGTCTGGGGCCAACGTCCTGACTTTC.

This rearrangement joins TRBV10-3 to TRBJ2-3; D unresolved. The CDR3 runs 14 residues. Per the germline V gene, CDR1 is ENHRY and CDR2 is SYGVKD. V gave up 6 bases and J gave up 1 base, with 11 bases separating them. Here the CDR3 reads CAIRTPERTDTQYF. The CDR3, as DNA: TGTGCCATCAGGACTCCCGAACGCACAGATACGCAGTATTTT.

J is TRBJ2-7 and V is TRBV2; D is unclear. The CDR3 extends over 12 amino acids. The V gene's germline CDR1 is SNHLY and CDR2 FYNNEI. The V gene lost 5 bases and the J gene lost 2 bases, with 7 bases spanning the gap. The CDR3 DNA follows: TGTGCCAGCAGTATTACAACCTACGAGCAGTACTTC. Translation: CASSITTYEQYF.

This sequence joins TRBV5-1 and TRBJ2-1; 8 nucleotides agree with TRBD2. The V gene end was trimmed by 0 bases and the J gene end by 8 bases; junction bases not matched to a gene: 10. This CDR3 is 16 amino acids long. Germline lookup yields CDR1 SGHRS and CDR2 YFSETQ. This CDR3 reads CASSLALLGREDEQFF. CDR3 coding DNA: TGCGCCAGCAGCTTGGCCCTTTTGGGGCGGGAGGATGAGCAGTTCTTC.

This clone was detected only once. This chain joins TRBV7-3 and TRBJ1-1; perhaps TRBD1 as D (5 bases). The CDR3 contains 14 residues. Germline-derived CDR1 and CDR2 are SGHTA and FQGTGA. Trimming took off 1 base at V and 2 bases at J, with 8 bases between the two ends. The CDR3 is CASSLNGGNTEAFF. The CDR3 bases are TGTGCCAGCAGCTTAAATGGGGGAAACACTGAAGCTTTCTTT.

The rearrangement links TRBV9 to TRBJ2-7, with TRBD2 identical over 8 bases. CDR1 is SGDLS, CDR2 YYNGEE, per germline. The V segment lost 0 bases and the J segment 0 bases; nucleotides outside the gene matches: 8. The CDR3 length is 17 residues. The CDR3 protein is CASSVVISGIPSYEQYF. The CDR3, as DNA: TGTGCCAGCAGCGTAGTCATTAGCGGGATCCCCTCCTACGAGCAGTACTTC. Looking up the rest from reference TRBV9 and TRBJ2-7 gives the full variable domain: DSGVTQTPKHLITATGQRVTLRCSPRSGDLSVYWYQQSLDQGLQFLIQYYNGEERAKGNILERFSAQQFPDLHSELNLSSLELGDSALYFCASSVVISGIPSYEQYFGPGTRLTVT.

CDR3 in DNA: TGTGCCAGCAGCTTGGAACAGAGCACAGATACGCAGTATTTT. Translation gives CASSLEQSTDTQYF. The chain joins TRBV5-4 to TRBJ2-3; D is uncertain. V lost 0 bases to trimming and J lost 0 bases, with 5 bases between them. Germline lookup yields CDR1 SGHNT and CDR2 YYREEE (reference sequence). The CDR3 is made up of 14 amino acids. Full variable domain (remainder filled in from reference TRBV5-4 and TRBJ2-3): ETGVTQSPTHLIKTRGQQVTLRCSSQSGHNTVSWYQQALGQGPQFIFQYYREEENGRGNFPPRFSGLQFPNYSSELNVNALELDDSALYLCASSLEQSTDTQYFGPGTRLTVL.

The chain joins TRBV27 to TRBJ2-7, with D perhaps TRBD1 (7 bases). Germline CDR1 and CDR2: MNHEY and SMNVEV (reference sequence). The CDR3 loop spans 17 amino acids. V shed 6 bases and J shed 0 bases, with 21 bases lying between them. The CDR3 reads CASRGGLMGQSSYEQYF. CDR3 coding DNA: TGTGCCAGCAGGGGGGGTCTGATGGGACAGAGCTCCTACGAGCAGTACTTC.

The chain employs TRBV30 and TRBJ2-1; a possible D gene is TRBD1 (6 bases). Germline lookup yields CDR1 GTSNPN and CDR2 SVGIG (reference sequence). Between the trimmed V and J ends, which lost 7 bases and 4 bases, there was a span of 14 bases. The CDR3 extends over 13 amino acids. The CDR3 spells CASSQDSYNEQFF. The DNA of the CDR3 is TGTGCCTCCTCTCAGGACAGTTACAATGAGCAGTTCTTC.

V gene TRBV7-2 combines with J gene TRBJ2-1; D is undetermined. The V end was cut by 5 bases, the J end by 8 bases, with 16 bases between. This CDR3 has 14 amino acids. Per germline, CDR1 SGHTA and CDR2 FQGNSA. The CDR3 nucleotides read TGTGCCAGCAGCCCAAGCCCCCCCGGGTATGAGCAGTTCTTC. Residues: CASSPSPPGYEQFF.

The J gene is TRBJ1-2, the V gene TRBV28; D possibly corresponds to TRBD1 (5 bases). The V end was cut by 5 bases, the J end by 6 bases, with 19 bases between. The CDR3 runs to 15 residues. The V gene's germline CDR1 is MDHEN and CDR2 SYDVKM. CDR3 region: CASSRPDRPLHGYTF. The CDR3 DNA reads TGTGCCAGCAGTCGACCAGACAGACCTTTGCATGGCTACACCTTC.

This clone was recorded only once. This chain links TRBV6-1 with TRBJ1-1; a possible D gene is TRBD1 (6 bases). Between the trimmed V and J ends, which lost 5 bases and 3 bases, there was a span of 7 bases. This CDR3 is 12 amino acids long. CDR1 and CDR2 (germline): MNHNS, SASEGT. This chain's CDR3 is CASSTGYTEAFF. The DNA for the CDR3 is TGTGCCAGCAGTACAGGGTACACTGAAGCTTTCTTT.

This chain links TRBV18 with TRBJ1-2; D uncertain. The CDR3 consists of 15 residues. V gave up 5 bases and J gave up 8 bases, with 21 bases separating them. The germline V gene encodes CDR1 KGHSH and CDR2 LQKENI. The CDR3 DNA is TGTGCCAGCTCATCCCTGGACGGGAGAACTATCGGCTACACCTTC. Residues: CASSSLDGRTIGYTF. Full variable domain (remainder filled in from reference TRBV18 and TRBJ1-2): NAGVMQNPRHLVRRRGQEARLRCSPMKGHSHVYWYRQLPEEGLKFMVYLQKENIIDESGMPKERFSAEFPKEGPSILRIQQVVRGDSAAYFCASSSLDGRTIGYTFGSGTRLTVV.

This rearrangement joins TRBV5-1 to TRBJ2-2; D not certain. The V end was cut by 1 base, the J end by 5 bases, with 9 bases between. CDR3 length equals 14 residues. In germline, CDR1 is SGHRS, CDR2 YFSETQ. The CDR3 nucleotides read TGCGCCAGCAGCTTGCCCCTAGGGACCGGGGAGCTGTTTTTT. Encoded protein: CASSLPLGTGELFF. Full variable domain (remainder filled in from reference TRBV5-1 and TRBJ2-2): KAGVTQTPRYLIKTRGQQVTLSCSPISGHRSVSWYQQTPGQGLQFLFEYFSETQRNKGNFPGRFSGRQFSNSRSEMNVSTLELGDSALYLCASSLPLGTGELFFGEGSRLTVL.

The chain combines TRBV2 with TRBJ2-7; no reliable D call. In germline, CDR1 is SNHLY, CDR2 FYNNEI. This CDR3 spans 12 amino acids. V was trimmed by 6 bases and J by 3 bases, leaving 9 bases between them. The CDR3 loop is CASRTDGYEQYF. The CDR3 DNA sequence: TGTGCCAGCAGAACTGACGGCTACGAGCAGTACTTC.

The sample holds one count of this clone. The chain is built from TRBV29-1 and TRBJ1-4, with D maybe TRBD1 (6 bases). This CDR3 has 15 amino acids. Trimming stripped 6 bases from V and 0 bases from J, with 14 bases between. CDR1 is SQVTM, CDR2 ANQGSEA, per germline. CDR3 in amino acids: CSVGSRGATNEKLFF. DNA of the CDR3: TGCAGCGTCGGCAGCAGGGGCGCAACTAATGAAAAACTGTTTTTT.

This chain joins TRBV5-1 and TRBJ2-7, with 12 bases aligning to TRBD2. In germline, CDR1 is SGHRS, CDR2 YFSETQ. The V and J ends lost 0 bases and 4 bases, in that order; junction bases with no gene match: 2. This CDR3 spans 15 amino acids. The CDR3 is CASSLGLAGEYEQYF. Here the CDR3 DNA reads TGCGCCAGCAGCTTGGGACTAGCGGGAGAATACGAGCAGTACTTC.

The chain recombines TRBV6-5 with TRBJ2-7; D is unclear. This CDR3 has 16 amino acids. Trimming stripped 4 bases from V and 3 bases from J, with 19 bases between. CDR1 and CDR2 from the germline V gene are MNHEY and SVGAGI. The CDR3 DNA is TGTGCCAGCAGTTCAACAAGGTCCCCCCCCCTCTACGAGCAGTACTTC. Amino acids: CASSSTRSPPLYEQYF.

The rearrangement links TRBV9 to TRBJ2-1, with 7 bases matching TRBD2. V was pared by 0 bases and J by 6 bases, with 9 bases of the junction left unmatched. Looked up from germline, CDR1 is SGDLS and CDR2 is YYNGEE. This CDR3 is built from 16 residues. CDR3 amino acids: CASSVGREPLSNEQFF. The CDR3, as DNA: TGTGCCAGCAGCGTAGGGCGGGAGCCGCTTAGCAATGAGCAGTTCTTC.

The V call is TRBV13, the J call TRBJ2-7; 8 nucleotides line up with TRBD1. This CDR3 is 17 amino acids long. The V and J ends lost 0 bases and 5 bases, in that order; junction bases with no gene match: 12. The germline V gene has CDR1 PRHDT and CDR2 FYEKMQ (reference sequence). CDR3 sequence (DNA): TGTGCCAGCAGCTTAGGGTTAGACGTCTGGACAGGGAACGAGCAGTACTTC. This translates into CASSLGLDVWTGNEQYF.

The chain has TRBV5-1 and TRBJ2-3, with D possibly matching TRBD2 (5 bases). This CDR3 contains 16 residues. V was clipped by 0 bases and J by 2 bases, with 13 bases between them. Germline CDR1 SGHRS, CDR2 YFSETQ. The CDR3 loop reads CASSLGRRIDTDTQYF. Written as DNA, the CDR3 is TGCGCCAGCAGCTTGGGTCGGAGGATCGACACAGATACGCAGTATTTT.

This chain connects TRBV27 to TRBJ2-7; tentative D call: TRBD1 (5 bases). V lost 3 bases to trimming and J lost 4 bases, with 16 bases between them. Germline V gene data show CDR1 as MNHEY and CDR2 as SMNVEV (reference sequence). The CDR3 runs 15 residues. DNA for the CDR3: TGTGCCAGCAGTTTTTCCCACAGGATGGGGTACGAGCAGTACTTC. This codes for CASSFSHRMGYEQYF.

The V gene is TRBV9, the J gene TRBJ2-1; TRBD2 agrees at 7 bases. V was pared by 3 bases and J by 6 bases, with 6 bases of the junction left unmatched. Germline CDR1 reads SGDLS; CDR2 reads YYNGEE. The length of the CDR3 is 14 residues. For the CDR3, the DNA is TGTGCCAGCAGCGGAAGGGAGGGACTCAATGAGCAGTTCTTC. It translates to CASSGREGLNEQFF. The entire variable domain, with the rest obtained from reference TRBV9 and TRBJ2-1, is as follows: DSGVTQTPKHLITATGQRVTLRCSPRSGDLSVYWYQQSLDQGLQFLIQYYNGEERAKGNILERFSAQQFPDLHSELNLSSLELGDSALYFCASSGREGLNEQFFGPGTRLTVL.

The chain is built from TRBV7-9 and TRBJ1-1; no firm D call. V was cut by 3 bases and J by 11 bases, with 16 bases left in between. This CDR3 comprises 13 residues. Germline-derived CDR1 and CDR2 are SEHNR and FQNEAQ (reference sequence). The CDR3 is CASSFSGSNWAFF. CDR3 nucleotide sequence: TGTGCCAGCAGCTTTTCGGGAAGCAACTGGGCTTTCTTT.

The chain links TRBV6-1 to TRBJ2-1; 7 positions match TRBD2. J was trimmed by 0 bases and V by 2 bases; bases with no gene match: 22. Germline-derived CDR1 and CDR2 are MNHNS and SASEGT. This CDR3 is 22 amino acids long. The CDR3: CASSEIGLGLVAGALSYNEQFF. The DNA of the CDR3 is TGTGCCAGCAGTGAAATCGGGCTCGGCTTAGTAGCGGGTGCCCTCTCCTACAATGAGCAGTTCTTC.

V gene TRBV9 combines with J gene TRBJ2-7, with 14 bases aligning to TRBD2. V was clipped by 0 bases and J by 6 bases; unmatched bases: 20. From germline, CDR1 is SGDLS and CDR2 YYNGEE. The CDR3 is 21 amino acids. Here the CDR3 DNA reads TGTGCCAGCAGCGTAGCGGGACTCCCGGGACTAGCGGGAGCGTTTTCGCGCGAGCAGTACTTC. Encoded protein: CASSVAGLPGLAGAFSREQYF.

This clone is a singleton in its sample. This chain connects TRBV5-1 to TRBJ2-7; TRBD1 might be the D (5 bases). Trimming pared 5 bases from V and 1 base from J, leaving 10 bases between. CDR1 is SGHRS and CDR2 is YFSETQ in the germline V gene. The CDR3 spans 13 residues. CDR3 bases: TGCGCCAGCAGAGTGGGGCTTTCCTACGAGCAGTACTTC. Translation: CASRVGLSYEQYF.

A single count supports this clone. This sequence joins TRBV25-1 and TRBJ2-2; tentative D call: TRBD1 (6 bases). The CDR3 length is 13 residues. V shed 7 bases and J shed 6 bases, with 12 bases lying between them. Germline-derived CDR1 and CDR2 are MGHDK and SYGVNS. The CDR3 region has the DNA TGTGCCAGCACAGGGGTCTCACCCGGGGAGCTGTTTTTT. It encodes CASTGVSPGELFF. Together with reference TRBV25-1 and TRBJ2-2, the CDR3 gives the full variable domain: EADIYQTPRYLVIGTGKKITLECSQTMGHDKMYWYQQDPGMELHLIHYSYGVNSTEKGDLSSESTVSRIRTEHFPLTLESARPSHTSQYLCASTGVSPGELFFGEGSRLTVL.

This clone has a single count. The chain has TRBV7-8 and TRBJ1-2, with unresolved D. Per germline, CDR1 SGHVS and CDR2 FQNEAQ. The ends were cut back, 0 bases at V and 7 bases at J, with 6 bases in the middle. The length of the CDR3 is 12 residues. The CDR3 region has the DNA TGTGCCAGCAGCTTAGCCCTACGTGGCTACACCTTC. Translated: CASSLALRGYTF.